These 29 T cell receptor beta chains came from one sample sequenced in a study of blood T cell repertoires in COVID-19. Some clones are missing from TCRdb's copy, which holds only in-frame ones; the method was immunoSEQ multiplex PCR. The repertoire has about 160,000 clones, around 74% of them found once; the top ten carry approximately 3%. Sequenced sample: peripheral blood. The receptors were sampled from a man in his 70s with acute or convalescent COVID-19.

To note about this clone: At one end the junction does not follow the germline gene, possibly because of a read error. For the CDR3, the DNA is TGTGCCAGCAGTTCTAATTATGGCTACACCTTC. The encoded protein is CASSSNYGYTF. This chain uses TRBV2 with TRBJ1-2; D gene uncertain. The CDR3 runs 11 residues. CDR1 and CDR2 from the germline V gene are SNHLY and FYNNEI.

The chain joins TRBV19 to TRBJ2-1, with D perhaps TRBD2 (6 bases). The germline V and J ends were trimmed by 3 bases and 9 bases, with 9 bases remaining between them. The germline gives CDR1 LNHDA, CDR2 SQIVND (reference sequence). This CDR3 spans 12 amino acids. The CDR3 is CASSMTRSEQFF. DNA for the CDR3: TGTGCCAGTAGTATGACTAGAAGTGAGCAGTTCTTC.

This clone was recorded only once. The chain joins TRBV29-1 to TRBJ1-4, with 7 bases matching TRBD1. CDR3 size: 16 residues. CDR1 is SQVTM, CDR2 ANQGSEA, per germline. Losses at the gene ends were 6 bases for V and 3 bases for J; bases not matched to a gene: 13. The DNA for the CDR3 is TGCAGCGTGGGGGCAGGGGGGAGAGCGGCTAATGAAAAACTGTTTTTT. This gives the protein CSVGAGGRAANEKLFF.

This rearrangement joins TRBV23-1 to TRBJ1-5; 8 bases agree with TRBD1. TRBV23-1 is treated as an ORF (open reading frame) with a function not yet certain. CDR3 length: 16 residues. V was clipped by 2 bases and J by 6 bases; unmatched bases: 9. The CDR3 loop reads CASSQMRGQDGQPQHF. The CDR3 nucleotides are TGCGCCAGCAGTCAAATGCGGGGACAGGATGGTCAGCCCCAGCATTTT.

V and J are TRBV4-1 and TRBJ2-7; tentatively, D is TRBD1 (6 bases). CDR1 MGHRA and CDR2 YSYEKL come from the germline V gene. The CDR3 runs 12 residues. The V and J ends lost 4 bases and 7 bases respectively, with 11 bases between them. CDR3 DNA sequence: TGCGCCAGCAGCCTCACAGGGACAGAGCAGTACTTC. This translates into CASSLTGTEQYF.

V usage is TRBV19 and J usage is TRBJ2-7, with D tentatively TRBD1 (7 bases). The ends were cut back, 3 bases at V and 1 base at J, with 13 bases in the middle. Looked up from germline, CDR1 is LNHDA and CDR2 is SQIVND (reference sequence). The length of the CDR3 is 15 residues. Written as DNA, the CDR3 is TGTGCCAGTAGTATTGCGGGACAGAGGTCCTACGAGCAGTACTTC. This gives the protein CASSIAGQRSYEQYF. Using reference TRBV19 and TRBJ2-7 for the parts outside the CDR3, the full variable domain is DGGITQSPKYLFRKEGQNVTLSCEQNLNHDAMYWYRQDPGQGLRLIYYSQIVNDFQKGDIAEGYSVSREKKESFPLTVTSAQKNPTAFYLCASSIAGQRSYEQYFGPGTRLTVT.

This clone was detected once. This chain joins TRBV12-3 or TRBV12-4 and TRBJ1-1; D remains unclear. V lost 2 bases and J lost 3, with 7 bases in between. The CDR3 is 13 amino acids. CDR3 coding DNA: TGTGCCAGCAGTTTAAGCCAACACACTGAAGCTTTCTTT. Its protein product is CASSLSQHTEAFF.

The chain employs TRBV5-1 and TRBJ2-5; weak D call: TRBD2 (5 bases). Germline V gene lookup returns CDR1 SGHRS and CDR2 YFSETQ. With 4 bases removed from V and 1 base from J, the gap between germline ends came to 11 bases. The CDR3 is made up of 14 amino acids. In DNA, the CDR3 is TGCGCCAGCAGCCGGACCCGGGGCCAAGAGACCCAGTACTTC. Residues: CASSRTRGQETQYF.

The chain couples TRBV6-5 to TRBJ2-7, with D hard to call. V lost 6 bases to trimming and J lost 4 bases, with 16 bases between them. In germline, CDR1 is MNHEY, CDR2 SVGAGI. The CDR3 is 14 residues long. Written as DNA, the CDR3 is TGTGCCAGCAGAGACGCCGAACGAGGTTACGAGCAGTACTTC. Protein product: CASRDAERGYEQYF.

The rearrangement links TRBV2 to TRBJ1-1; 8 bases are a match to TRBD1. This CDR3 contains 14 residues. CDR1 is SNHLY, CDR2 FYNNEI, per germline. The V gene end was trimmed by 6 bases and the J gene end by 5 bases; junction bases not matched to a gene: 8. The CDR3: CASRSDRVWTEAFF. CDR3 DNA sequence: TGTGCCAGCAGGTCGGACAGGGTTTGGACTGAAGCTTTCTTT.

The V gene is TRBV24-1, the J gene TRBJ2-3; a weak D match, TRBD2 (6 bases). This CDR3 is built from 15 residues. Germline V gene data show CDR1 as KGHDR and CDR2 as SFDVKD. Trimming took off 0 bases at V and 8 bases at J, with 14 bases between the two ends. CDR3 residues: CATSDLGPGLSTQYF. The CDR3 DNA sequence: TGTGCCACCAGTGATTTGGGACCGGGACTTTCTACGCAGTATTTT.

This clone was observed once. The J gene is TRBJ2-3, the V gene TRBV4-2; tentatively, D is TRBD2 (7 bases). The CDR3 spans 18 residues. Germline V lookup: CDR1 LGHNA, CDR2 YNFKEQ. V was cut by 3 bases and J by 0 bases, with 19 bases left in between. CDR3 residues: CASSHPIRRGASTDTQYF. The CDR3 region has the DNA TGTGCCAGCAGCCACCCTATACGACGGGGGGCAAGCACAGATACGCAGTATTTT.

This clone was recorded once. CDR3 residues: CASSLQAATNEKLFF. In DNA form, the CDR3 reads TGTGCCAGCAGCCTGCAAGCTGCAACTAATGAAAAACTGTTTTTT. The genes are TRBV6-6 and TRBJ1-4; D uncertain. The CDR3 contains 15 residues. Trimming shortened V by 6 bases and J by 0 bases, and 11 bases separated the two germline ends. Per germline, CDR1 MNHNY and CDR2 SVGAGI (reference sequence).

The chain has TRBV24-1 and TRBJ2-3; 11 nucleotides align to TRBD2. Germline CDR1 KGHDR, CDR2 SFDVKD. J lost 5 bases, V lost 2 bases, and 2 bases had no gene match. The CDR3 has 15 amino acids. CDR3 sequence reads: CATSDSGLAGDTQYF. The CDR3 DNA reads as TGTGCCACCAGTGATTCTGGACTAGCGGGAGATACGCAGTATTTT.

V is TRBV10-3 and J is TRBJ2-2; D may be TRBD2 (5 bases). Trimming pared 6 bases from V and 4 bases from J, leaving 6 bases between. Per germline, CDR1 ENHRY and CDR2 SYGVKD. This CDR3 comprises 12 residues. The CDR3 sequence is CAIRGGTGELFF. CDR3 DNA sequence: TGTGCCATCAGAGGAGGCACCGGGGAGCTGTTTTTT.

The CDR3 is CASSIGLVKTDTQYF. CDR3 coding DNA: TGTGCCAGTAGTATCGGCCTAGTTAAAACAGATACGCAGTATTTT. The rearrangement joins TRBV19 to TRBJ2-3; D is ambiguous. The CDR3 runs 15 residues. Per the germline V gene, CDR1 is LNHDA and CDR2 is SQIVND (reference sequence). V gave up 3 bases and J gave up 3 bases, with 13 bases separating them.

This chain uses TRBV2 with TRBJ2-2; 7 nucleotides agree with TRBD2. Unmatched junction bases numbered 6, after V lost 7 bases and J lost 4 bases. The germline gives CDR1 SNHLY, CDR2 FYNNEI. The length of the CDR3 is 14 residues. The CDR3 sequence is CASTRGEGTGELFF. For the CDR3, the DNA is TGTGCCAGCACCCGAGGGGAGGGCACCGGGGAGCTGTTTTTT.

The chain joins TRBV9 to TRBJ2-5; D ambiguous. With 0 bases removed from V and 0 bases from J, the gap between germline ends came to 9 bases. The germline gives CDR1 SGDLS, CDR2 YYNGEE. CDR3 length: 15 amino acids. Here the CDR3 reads CASSVGANDQETQYF. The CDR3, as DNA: TGTGCCAGCAGCGTAGGGGCCAACGACCAAGAGACCCAGTACTTC.

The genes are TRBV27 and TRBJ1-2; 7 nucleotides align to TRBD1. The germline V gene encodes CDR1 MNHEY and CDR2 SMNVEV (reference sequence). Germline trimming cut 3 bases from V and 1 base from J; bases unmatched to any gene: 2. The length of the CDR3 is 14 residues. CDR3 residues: CASSFDRDNYGYTF. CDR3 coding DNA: TGTGCCAGCAGTTTTGACAGGGATAACTATGGCTACACCTTC.

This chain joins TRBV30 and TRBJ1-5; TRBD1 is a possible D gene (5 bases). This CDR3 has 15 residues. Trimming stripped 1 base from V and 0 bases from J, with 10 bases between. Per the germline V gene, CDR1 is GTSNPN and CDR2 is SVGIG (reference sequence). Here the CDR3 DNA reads TGTGCCTGGAGTGCTGGGGGACTTAGCAATCAGCCCCAGCATTTT. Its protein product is CAWSAGGLSNQPQHF.

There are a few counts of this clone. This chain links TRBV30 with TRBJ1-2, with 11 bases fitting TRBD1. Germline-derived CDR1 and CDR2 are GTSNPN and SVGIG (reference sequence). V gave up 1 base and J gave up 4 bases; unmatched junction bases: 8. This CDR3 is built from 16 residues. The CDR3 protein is CAWSAGLGTGGYGYTF. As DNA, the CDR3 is TGTGCCTGGAGTGCAGGCCTAGGGACAGGGGGCTATGGCTACACCTTC.

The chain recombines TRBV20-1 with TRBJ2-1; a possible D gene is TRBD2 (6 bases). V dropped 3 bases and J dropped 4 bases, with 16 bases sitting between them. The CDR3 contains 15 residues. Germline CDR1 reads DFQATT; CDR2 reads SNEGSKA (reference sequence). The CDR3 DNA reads TGCAGTGCTAGTTATCGGCGGGATCCGTACAATGAGCAGTTCTTC. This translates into CSASYRRDPYNEQFF.

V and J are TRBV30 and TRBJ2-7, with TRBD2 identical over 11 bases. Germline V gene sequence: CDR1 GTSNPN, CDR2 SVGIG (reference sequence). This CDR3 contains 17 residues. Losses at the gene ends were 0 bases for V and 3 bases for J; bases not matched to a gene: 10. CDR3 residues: CAWSVRTSGRHLYEQYF. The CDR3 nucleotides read TGTGCCTGGAGTGTACGTACTAGCGGGAGACACCTCTACGAGCAGTACTTC.

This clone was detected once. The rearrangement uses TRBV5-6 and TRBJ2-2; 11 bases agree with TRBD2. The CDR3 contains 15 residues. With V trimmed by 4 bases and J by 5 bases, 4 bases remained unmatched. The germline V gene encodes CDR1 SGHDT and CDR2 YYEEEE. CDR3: CASSPTSGVTGELFF. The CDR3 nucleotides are TGTGCCAGCAGCCCGACTAGCGGGGTTACCGGGGAGCTGTTTTTT.

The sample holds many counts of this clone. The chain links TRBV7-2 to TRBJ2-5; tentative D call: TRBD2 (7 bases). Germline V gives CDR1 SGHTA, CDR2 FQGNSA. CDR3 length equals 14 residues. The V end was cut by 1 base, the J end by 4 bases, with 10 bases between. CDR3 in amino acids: CASSLEGGLETQYF. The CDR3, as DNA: TGTGCCAGCAGCTTAGAGGGGGGGTTAGAGACCCAGTACTTC.

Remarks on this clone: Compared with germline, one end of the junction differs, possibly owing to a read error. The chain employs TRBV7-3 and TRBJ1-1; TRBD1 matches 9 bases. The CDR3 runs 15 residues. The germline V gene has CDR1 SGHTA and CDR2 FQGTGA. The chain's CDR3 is CASSVTGGTGTEAFF. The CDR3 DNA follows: TGTGCCAGCAGCGTAACAGGGGGCACGGGGACTGAAGCTTTCTTT.

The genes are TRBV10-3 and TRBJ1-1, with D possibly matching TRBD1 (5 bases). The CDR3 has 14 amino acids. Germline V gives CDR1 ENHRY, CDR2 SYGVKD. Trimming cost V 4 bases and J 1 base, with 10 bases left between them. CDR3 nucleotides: TGTGCCATCAGTGTCAAACAGGAGAACACTGAAGCTTTCTTT. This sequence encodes CAISVKQENTEAFF.

The CDR3 region has the DNA TGTGCCATCAATGACCAGGACACTGAAGCTTTCTTT. This sequence encodes CAINDQDTEAFF. V is TRBV10-3 and J is TRBJ1-1; D unresolved. The CDR3 has 12 residues. Trimming cost V 7 bases and J 3 bases, with 9 bases left between them. From germline, CDR1 is ENHRY and CDR2 SYGVKD.

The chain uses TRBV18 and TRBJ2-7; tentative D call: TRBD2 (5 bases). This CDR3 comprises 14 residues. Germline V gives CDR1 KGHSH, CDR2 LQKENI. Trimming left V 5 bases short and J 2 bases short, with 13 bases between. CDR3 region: CASSSAGTTYEQYF. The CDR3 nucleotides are TGTGCCAGCTCATCTGCGGGTACTACCTACGAGCAGTACTTC.